The entry below describes one TCR beta chain. No cognate antigen has been identified for it. No much larger clone is present one base from it, and per-base qualities are unavailable. TCRbeta CDR3 regions were amplified from genomic DNA using the immunoSEQ Assay, a bias-controlled multiplex PCR. The paper's data handling went like this. Nucleated cell counts per sample were estimated from amplification of reference gene primers within the assay. Sequence reads were collapsed and filtered to measure the absolute abundance of every unique TCRbeta CDR3 rearrangement. For each sample, productive Simpson clonality was calculated by taking the square root of Simpson's diversity index across productive rearrangements. In its TCRdb copy, this immuneACCESS table keeps in-frame sequences only and misses some clones. Where compared with another copy, unresolved V genes explain less than half of these, and the others have no known cause. V and J calls and clone size are given by that table; D and trimming were obtained from the DNA. For this sample there are about 260,000 clones; roughly nine tenths appear just once. Approximately 10% of the sample belongs to the ten largest clones.

The data are from a study of blood T cell repertoires in COVID-19 (dated by TCRdb to 2018 to 2020). Study-level background: Samples from collaborators originated in the United States, Italy and Spain and spanned both the acute and convalescent phases of COVID-19. The material from the prospective study consisted of cDNA or gDNA derived from T cells, B-cell-depleted T cells, or PBMCs. The dataset comprised deeply sampled blood TCRbeta repertoires from subjects exposed to, actively infected with, or recovered from COVID-19. The repertoires were released in a freely available public database meant as a resource for research on the immune response to SARS-CoV-2. Samples were obtained from the ongoing ImmuneRACE study (first 160 participants) and from about 1,300 subjects provided by 6 global collaborators. The sample metadata nearly always contained a de-identified subject ID, COVID-19 status, age in years and sex. Where available, HLA class I and class II types were obtained from metadata supplied by the sample provider rather than from assay-based typing. Broad study findings and their caveats: The amount of clinical and demographic metadata varied by source and participant and was provided uncurated.

The CDR3 starts with the cysteine, ends with the phenylalanine, and has 15 residues. CDR3 DNA is the only sequence kept; it has 45 bases, read in frame from the first base. The CDR1 and CDR2 encoded by the germline V gene are MNHEY and SVGAGI. From V the trimming removes 6 bases and from J it removes 3 bases, while the gene matches leave 3 bases of the junction unaccounted for. Whole blood was collected in K2EDTA tubes by collaborating institutions according to the institutions' own protocols. For TCRbeta analysis, collaborators shipped samples in one of three forms: frozen whole blood, isolated PBMCs, or DNA extracted from either of those sample types.

Sample: peripheral blood. The origin of this receptor is a middle-aged man with active or convalescent COVID-19. The rearrangement combines TRBV6-5 with TRBJ2-2, with TRBD2 matching 11 junction bases. The DNA sequence follows: TGTGCCAGCAGGCGGGGACTAGCGGACACCGGGGAGCTGTTTTTT. It codes for CASRRGLADTGELFF.